The entry below gives a single TCR beta chain sequence along with its context. This table comes from immunoSEQ multiplex PCR, and its TCRdb copy is limited to in-frame clones, with some not included. The table lists some 71,000 clones, about 97% of them singletons, with approximately 0.2% in the top ten. The sample belongs to a study of technical replicates of blood from a few donors. The source of this sequence is a human donor in good health. Material for sequencing was T cells isolated from PBMCs.

CDR3 loop: CASSQGEGTGHEETQYF. The DNA of the CDR3 is TGCGCCAGCAGCCAAGGAGAGGGGACAGGGCATGAAGAGACCCAGTACTTC. The J gene is TRBJ2-5, the V gene TRBV4-1, with TRBD1 matching 9 bases. Germline lookup yields CDR1 MGHRA and CDR2 YSYEKL. J was trimmed by 3 bases and V by 1 base; bases with no gene match: 9. The CDR3 length is 17 residues.